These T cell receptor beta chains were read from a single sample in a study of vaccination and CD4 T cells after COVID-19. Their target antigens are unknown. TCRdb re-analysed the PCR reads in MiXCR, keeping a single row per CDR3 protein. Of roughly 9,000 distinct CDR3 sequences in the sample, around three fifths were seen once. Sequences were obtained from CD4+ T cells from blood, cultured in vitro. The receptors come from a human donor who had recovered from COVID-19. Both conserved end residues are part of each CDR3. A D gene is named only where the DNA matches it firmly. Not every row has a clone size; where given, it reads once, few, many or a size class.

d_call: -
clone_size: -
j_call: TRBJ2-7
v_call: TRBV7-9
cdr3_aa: CASSRNPYEQYF
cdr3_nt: TGTGCCAGCAGCAGAAACCCCTACGAGCAGTACTTC

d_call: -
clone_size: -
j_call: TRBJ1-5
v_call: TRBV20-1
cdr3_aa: CSALGGLQSNQPQHF
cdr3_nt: TGCAGTGCTCTTGGGGGCCTTCAAAGCAATCAGCCCCAGCATTTT

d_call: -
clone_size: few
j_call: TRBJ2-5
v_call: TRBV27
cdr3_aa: CASRRSSEGTQYF
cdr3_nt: TGTGCCAGCAGGAGGAGTAGCGAGGGGACCCAGTACTTC

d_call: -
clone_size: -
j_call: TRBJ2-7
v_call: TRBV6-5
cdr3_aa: CASSYSKLGYEQYF
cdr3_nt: TGTGCCAGCAGTTACTCGAAACTGGGCTACGAGCAGTACTTC

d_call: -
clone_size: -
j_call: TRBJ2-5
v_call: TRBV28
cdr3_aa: CASSPGYESTQYF
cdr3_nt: TGTGCCAGCAGTCCCGGCTACGAATCGACCCAGTACTTC

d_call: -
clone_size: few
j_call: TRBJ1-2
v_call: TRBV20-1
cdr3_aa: CSARPDRYGYTF
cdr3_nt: TGCAGTGCTAGACCTGACAGATATGGCTACACCTTC

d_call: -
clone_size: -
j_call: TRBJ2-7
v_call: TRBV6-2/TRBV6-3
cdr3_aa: CASADYPTYEQYF
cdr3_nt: TGTGCCAGTGCCGACTACCCTACCTACGAGCAGTACTTC

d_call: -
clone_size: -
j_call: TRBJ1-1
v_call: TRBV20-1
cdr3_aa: CSAPDSAMDTEAFF
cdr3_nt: TGCAGTGCTCCGGACAGCGCCATGGACACTGAAGCTTTCTTT

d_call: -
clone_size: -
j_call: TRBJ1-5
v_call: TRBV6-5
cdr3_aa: CASSYSPNQPQHF
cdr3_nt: TGTGCCAGCAGTTACTCCCCCAATCAGCCCCAGCATTTT

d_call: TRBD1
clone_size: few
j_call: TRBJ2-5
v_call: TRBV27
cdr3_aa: CASSLDRGREETQYF
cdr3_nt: TGTGCCAGCAGCCTGGACAGGGGGCGGGAGGAGACCCAGTACTTC

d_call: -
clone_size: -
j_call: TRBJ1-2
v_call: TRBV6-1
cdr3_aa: CASIRFNYGYTF
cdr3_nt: TGTGCCAGCATCAGGTTTAACTATGGCTACACCTTC

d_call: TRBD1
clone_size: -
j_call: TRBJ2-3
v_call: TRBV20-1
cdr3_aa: CSASPGQGVADTQYF
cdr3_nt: TGCAGTGCTTCCCCGGGACAGGGGGTAGCAGATACGCAGTATTTT

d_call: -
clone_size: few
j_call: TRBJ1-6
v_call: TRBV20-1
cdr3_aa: CSAKSGQVGPLHF
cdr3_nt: TGCAGTGCAAAATCGGGTCAAGTGGGTCCCCTCCACTTT

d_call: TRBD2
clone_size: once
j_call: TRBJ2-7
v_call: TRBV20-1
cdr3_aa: CSASGTSGYEQYF
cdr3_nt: TGCAGTGCTAGCGGGACTAGCGGGTACGAGCAGTACTTC

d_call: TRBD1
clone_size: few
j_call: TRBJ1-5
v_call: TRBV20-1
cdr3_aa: CSAARTGWNQPQHF
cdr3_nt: TGCAGTGCTGCCCGGACAGGGTGGAATCAGCCCCAGCATTTT

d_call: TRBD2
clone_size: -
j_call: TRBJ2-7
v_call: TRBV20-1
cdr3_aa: CSAKRSGSGYEQYF
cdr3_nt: TGCAGTGCTAAGCGGAGCGGGAGTGGCTACGAGCAGTACTTC

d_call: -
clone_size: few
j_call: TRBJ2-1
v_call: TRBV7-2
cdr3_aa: CASSLAQLQFF
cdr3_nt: TGTGCCAGCAGCTTAGCGCAATTGCAGTTCTTC

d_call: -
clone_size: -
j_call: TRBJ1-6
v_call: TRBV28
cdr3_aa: CASLKQVQGPLGYSPLHF
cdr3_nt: TGTGCCAGCCTAAAGCAAGTACAGGGCCCCTTAGGGTATTCACCCCTCCACTTT

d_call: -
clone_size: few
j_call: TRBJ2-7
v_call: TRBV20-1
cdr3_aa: CSARVPGHYEQYF
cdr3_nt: TGCAGTGCTAGAGTCCCCGGGCACTACGAGCAGTACTTC

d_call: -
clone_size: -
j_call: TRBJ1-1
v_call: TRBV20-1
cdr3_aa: CSARGIPARNTEAFF
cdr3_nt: TGCAGTGCTAGAGGGATCCCCGCGAGGAACACTGAAGCTTTCTTT

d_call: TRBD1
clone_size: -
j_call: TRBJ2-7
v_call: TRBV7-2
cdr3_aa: CASSLGVGQGLYEQYF
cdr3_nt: TGTGCCAGCAGCTTGGGCGTGGGACAGGGACTCTACGAGCAGTACTTC

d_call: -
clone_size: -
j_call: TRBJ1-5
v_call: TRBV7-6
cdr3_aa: CASSLIGDQPQHF
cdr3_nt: TGTGCCAGCAGCTTAATCGGGGATCAGCCCCAGCATTTT

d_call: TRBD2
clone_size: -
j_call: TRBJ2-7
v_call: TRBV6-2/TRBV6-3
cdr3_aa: CASRGTSAGEQYF
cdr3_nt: TGTGCCAGCAGGGGGACTAGCGCAGGGGAGCAGTACTTC

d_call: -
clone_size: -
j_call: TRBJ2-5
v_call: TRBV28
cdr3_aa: CASSARETQYF
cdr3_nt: TGTGCCAGCAGCGCCAGGGAGACCCAGTACTTC

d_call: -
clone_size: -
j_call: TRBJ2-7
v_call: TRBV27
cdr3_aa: CASSSFPYEQYF
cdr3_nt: TGTGCCAGCAGTTCATTCCCGTACGAGCAGTACTTC

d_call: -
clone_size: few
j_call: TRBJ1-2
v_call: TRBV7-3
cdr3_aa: CASSLTQGSGYTF
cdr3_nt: TGTGCCAGCAGCTTAACCCAGGGAAGTGGCTACACCTTC

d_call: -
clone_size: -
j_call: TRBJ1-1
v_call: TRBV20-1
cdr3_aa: CSARLNTEAFF
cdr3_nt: TGCAGTGCTAGATTGAACACTGAAGCTTTCTTT

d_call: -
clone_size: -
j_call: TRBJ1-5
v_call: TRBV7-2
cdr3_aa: CASSLTPEPQHF
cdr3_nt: TGTGCCAGCAGCTTAACCCCCGAGCCCCAGCATTTT

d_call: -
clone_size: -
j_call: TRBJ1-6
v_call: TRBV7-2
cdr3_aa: CASSLDLGTLHF
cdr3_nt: TGTGCCAGCAGCTTAGACCTTGGAACCCTCCACTTT

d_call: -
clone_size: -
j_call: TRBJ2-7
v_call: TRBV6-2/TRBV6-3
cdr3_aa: CASSFSTAYEQYF
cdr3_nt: TGTGCCAGCAGTTTCTCCACCGCCTACGAGCAGTACTTC

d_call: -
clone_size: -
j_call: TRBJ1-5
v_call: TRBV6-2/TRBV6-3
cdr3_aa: CASRRRDGSRNQPRHF
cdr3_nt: TGTGCCAGCAGACGCCGCGACGGTAGCCGGAATCAGCCCCGGCATTTT

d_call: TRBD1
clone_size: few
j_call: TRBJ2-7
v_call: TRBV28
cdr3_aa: CASSTPGQGRGQYF
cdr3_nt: TGTGCCAGCAGTACCCCGGGACAGGGGAGGGGGCAGTACTTC

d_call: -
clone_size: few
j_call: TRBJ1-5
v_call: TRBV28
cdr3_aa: CASSLRDQPQHF
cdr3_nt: TGTGCCAGCAGTCTCCGAGATCAGCCCCAGCATTTT

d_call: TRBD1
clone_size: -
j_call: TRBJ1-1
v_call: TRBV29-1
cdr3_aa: CSVGQGSRTEAFF
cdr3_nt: TGCAGCGTTGGACAGGGGAGCCGCACTGAAGCTTTCTTT

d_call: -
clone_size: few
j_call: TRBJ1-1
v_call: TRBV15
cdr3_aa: CATSSTPSDTEAFF
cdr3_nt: TGTGCCACCAGCAGTACCCCGTCTGACACTGAAGCTTTCTTT